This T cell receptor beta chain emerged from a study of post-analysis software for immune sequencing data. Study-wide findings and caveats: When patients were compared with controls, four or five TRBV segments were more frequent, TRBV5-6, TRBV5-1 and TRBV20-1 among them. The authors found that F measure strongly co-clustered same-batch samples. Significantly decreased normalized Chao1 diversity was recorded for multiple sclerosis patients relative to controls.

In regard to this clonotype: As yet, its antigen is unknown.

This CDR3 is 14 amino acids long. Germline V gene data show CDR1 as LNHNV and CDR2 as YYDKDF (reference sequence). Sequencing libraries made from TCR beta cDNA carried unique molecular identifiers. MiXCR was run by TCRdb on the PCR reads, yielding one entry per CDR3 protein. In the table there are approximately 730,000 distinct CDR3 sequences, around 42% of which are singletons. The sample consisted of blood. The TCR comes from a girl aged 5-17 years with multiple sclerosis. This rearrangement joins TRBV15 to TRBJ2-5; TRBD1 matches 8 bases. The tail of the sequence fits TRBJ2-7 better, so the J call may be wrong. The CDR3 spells CATSRDREFYEQYF. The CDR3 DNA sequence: TGTGCCACCAGCAGGGACAGGGAATTCTACGAGCAGTACTTC.